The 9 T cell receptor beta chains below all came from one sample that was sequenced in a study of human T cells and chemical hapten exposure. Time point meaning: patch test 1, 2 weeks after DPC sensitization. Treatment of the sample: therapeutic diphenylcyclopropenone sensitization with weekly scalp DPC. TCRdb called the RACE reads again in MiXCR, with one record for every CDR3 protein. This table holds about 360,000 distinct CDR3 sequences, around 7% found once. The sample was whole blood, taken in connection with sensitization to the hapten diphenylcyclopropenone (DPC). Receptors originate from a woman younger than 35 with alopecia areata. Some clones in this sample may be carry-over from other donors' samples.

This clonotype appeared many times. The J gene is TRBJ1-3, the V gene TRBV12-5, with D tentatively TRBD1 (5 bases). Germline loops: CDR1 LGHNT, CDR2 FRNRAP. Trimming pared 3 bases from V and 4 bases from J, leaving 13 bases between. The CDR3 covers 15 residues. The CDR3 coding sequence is TGTGCTAGTGGTTTCGGGGGAGCCGGCGGAAACACCATATATTTT. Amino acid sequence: CASGFGGAGGNTIYF.

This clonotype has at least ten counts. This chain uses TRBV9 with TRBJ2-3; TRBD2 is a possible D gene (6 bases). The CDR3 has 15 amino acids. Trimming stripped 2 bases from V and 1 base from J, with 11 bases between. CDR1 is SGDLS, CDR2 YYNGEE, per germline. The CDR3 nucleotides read TGTGCCAGCAGCGTTGTAGGGGAGGGCACAGATACGCAGTATTTT. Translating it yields CASSVVGEGTDTQYF.

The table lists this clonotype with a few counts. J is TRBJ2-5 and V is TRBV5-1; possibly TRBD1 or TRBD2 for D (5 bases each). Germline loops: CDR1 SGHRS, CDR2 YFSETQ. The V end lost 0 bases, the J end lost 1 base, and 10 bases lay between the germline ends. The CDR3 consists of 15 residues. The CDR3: CASSLAGLSQETQYF. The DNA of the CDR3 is TGCGCCAGCAGCTTGGCGGGGCTAAGCCAAGAGACCCAGTACTTC. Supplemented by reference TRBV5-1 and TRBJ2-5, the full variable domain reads KAGVTQTPRYLIKTRGQQVTLSCSPISGHRSVSWYQQTPGQGLQFLFEYFSETQRNKGNFPGRFSGRQFSNSRSEMNVSTLELGDSALYLCASSLAGLSQETQYFGPGTRLLVL.

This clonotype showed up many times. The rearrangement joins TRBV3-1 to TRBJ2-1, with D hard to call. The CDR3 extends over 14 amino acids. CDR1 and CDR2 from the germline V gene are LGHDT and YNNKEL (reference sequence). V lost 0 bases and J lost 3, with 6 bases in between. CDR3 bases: TGTGCCAGCAGCCAAGATAAGGGCTACAATGAGCAGTTCTTC. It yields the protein CASSQDKGYNEQFF.

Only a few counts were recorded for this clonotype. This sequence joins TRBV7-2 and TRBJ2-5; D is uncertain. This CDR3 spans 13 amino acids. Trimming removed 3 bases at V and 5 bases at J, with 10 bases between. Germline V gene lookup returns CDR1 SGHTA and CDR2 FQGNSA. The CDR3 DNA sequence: TGTGCCAGCAGCTTGGCCCGTAGGGAGACCCAGTACTTC. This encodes CASSLARRETQYF.

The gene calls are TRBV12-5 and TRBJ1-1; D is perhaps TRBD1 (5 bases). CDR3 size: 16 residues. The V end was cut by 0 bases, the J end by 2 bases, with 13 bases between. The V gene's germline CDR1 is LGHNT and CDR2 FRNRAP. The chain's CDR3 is CASGLVLGRDNTEAFF. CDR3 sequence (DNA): TGTGCTAGTGGTTTGGTACTGGGCAGGGACAACACTGAAGCTTTCTTT.

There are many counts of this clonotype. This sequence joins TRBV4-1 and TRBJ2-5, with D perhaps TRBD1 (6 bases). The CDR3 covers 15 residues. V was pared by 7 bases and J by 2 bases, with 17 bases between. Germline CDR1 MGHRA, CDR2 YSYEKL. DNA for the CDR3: TGCGCCAGCACCTTTAGCTCGACAGGTCAAGAGACCCAGTACTTC. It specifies CASTFSSTGQETQYF.

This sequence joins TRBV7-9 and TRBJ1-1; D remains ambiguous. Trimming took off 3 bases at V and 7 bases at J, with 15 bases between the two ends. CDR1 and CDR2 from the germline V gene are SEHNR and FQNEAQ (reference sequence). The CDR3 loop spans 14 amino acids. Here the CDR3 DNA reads TGTGCCAGCAGCTTCCCCGCCCCCGGAGGTGAAGCTTTCTTT. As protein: CASSFPAPGGEAFF.

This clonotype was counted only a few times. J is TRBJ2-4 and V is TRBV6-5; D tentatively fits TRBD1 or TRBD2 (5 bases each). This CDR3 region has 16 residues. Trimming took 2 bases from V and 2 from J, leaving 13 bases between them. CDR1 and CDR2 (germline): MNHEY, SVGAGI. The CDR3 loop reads CASSYDVGESKNIQYF. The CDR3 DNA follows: TGTGCCAGCAGTTACGACGTGGGGGAATCCAAAAACATTCAGTACTTC.